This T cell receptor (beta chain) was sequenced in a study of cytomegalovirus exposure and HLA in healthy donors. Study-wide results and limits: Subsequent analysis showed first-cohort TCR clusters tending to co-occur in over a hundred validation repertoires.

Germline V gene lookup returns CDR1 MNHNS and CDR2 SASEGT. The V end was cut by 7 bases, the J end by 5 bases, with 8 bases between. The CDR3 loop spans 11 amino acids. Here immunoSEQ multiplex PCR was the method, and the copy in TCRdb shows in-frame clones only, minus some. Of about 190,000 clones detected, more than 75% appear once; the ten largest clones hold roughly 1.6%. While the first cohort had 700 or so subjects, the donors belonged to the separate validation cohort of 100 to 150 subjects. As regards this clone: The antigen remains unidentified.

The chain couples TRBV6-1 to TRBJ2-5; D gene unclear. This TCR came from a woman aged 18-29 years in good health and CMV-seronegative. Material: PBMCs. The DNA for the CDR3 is TGTGCCAGCACACCACGGGAGACCCAGTACTTC. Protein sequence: CASTPRETQYF.